A selection of T cell receptor beta chains follows, all from one sample in a study of blood T cell repertoires in COVID-19. Data came from immunoSEQ multiplex PCR; TCRdb stores just in-frame clones and leaves some out. Among roughly 130,000 clones, roughly four fifths were seen once, and the ten largest hold roughly 9%. Material for sequencing was peripheral blood. These receptors were obtained from a man aged 40-50 years with active or convalescent COVID-19. Each CDR3 is given with its conserved first and last residue. D genes are given only for firm matches. Clone size, where shown, is once, few, many, or a class for clones that have expanded.

D: TRBD2
J: TRBJ2-5
length: 18
size: NA
V: TRBV25-1
DNA: TGTGCCAGCAGTGTAAATCTCAGGACTAGCGGCATACAAGAGACCCAGTACTTC
CDR3: CASSVNLRTSGIQETQYF

D: NA
J: TRBJ2-1
length: 20
size: NA
V: TRBV6-6
DNA: TGTGCCAGCAGTCCTAGAGGGGGGGCCGGATCAGCGTTTAGAAAGAATGAGCAGTTCTTC
CDR3: CASSPRGGAGSAFRKNEQFF

D: NA
J: TRBJ1-4
length: 15
size: NA
V: TRBV25-1
DNA: TGTGCCAGCAGCTACTCAGGGCGGCTGGATGAAAAACTGTTTTTT
CDR3: CASSYSGRLDEKLFF

D: TRBD1
J: TRBJ2-5
length: 15
size: NA
V: TRBV6-5
DNA: TGTGCCAGCAGTCGCGACAGGGGCGAGTTGAAGACCCAGTACTTC
CDR3: CASSRDRGELKTQYF

D: NA
J: TRBJ2-3
length: 17
size: NA
V: TRBV5-1
DNA: TGCGCCAGCAGCTTGGTCGTGACAGGAGATAGCACAGATACGCAGTATTTT
CDR3: CASSLVVTGDSTDTQYF

D: TRBD1
J: TRBJ1-2
length: 13
size: NA
V: TRBV18
DNA: TGTGCCAGCTCCCATTCGACAGGGGCTGGCTACACCTTC
CDR3: CASSHSTGAGYTF

D: NA
J: TRBJ2-7
length: 13
size: NA
V: TRBV5-3
DNA: TGTGCCAGAAACCCCCTAAAACCCTACGAGCAGTACTTC
CDR3: CARNPLKPYEQYF

D: NA
J: TRBJ2-7
length: 14
size: NA
V: TRBV27
DNA: TGTGCCAGCAGCAGAGAGGCGCTCTCCTACGAGCAGTACTTC
CDR3: CASSREALSYEQYF

D: NA
J: TRBJ1-2
length: 9
size: many
V: TRBV4-3
DNA: TGCGCCAGCAGCCCGCCCCTAACCTTC
CDR3: CASSPPLTF

D: TRBD2
J: TRBJ2-7
length: 13
size: few
V: TRBV27
DNA: TGTGCCAGCAGTTACCCCGGGAGGGGCGAGCAGTACTTC
CDR3: CASSYPGRGEQYF

D: NA
J: TRBJ1-1
length: 15
size: NA
V: TRBV7-6
DNA: TGTGCCAGCAGCTTAGTTCCAGGAATTAACACTGAAGCTTTCTTT
CDR3: CASSLVPGINTEAFF

D: NA
J: TRBJ1-5
length: 13
size: NA
V: TRBV10-1
DNA: TGCGCCAGCGGCTCCCATCAGGTTCAGCCCCAGCATTTT
CDR3: CASGSHQVQPQHF

D: TRBD2
J: TRBJ2-1
length: 18
size: once
V: TRBV7-3
DNA: TGTGCCAGCAGCTTAATGGCTAGCGGGGGGGCAAAGGATAATGAGCAGTTCTTC
CDR3: CASSLMASGGAKDNEQFF

D: TRBD2
J: TRBJ2-1
length: 16
size: NA
V: TRBV9
DNA: TGTGCCAGCAGCGTAGCTACACGGGGGGGGCTCAATGAGCAGTTCTTC
CDR3: CASSVATRGGLNEQFF

D: NA
J: TRBJ1-5
length: 13
size: NA
V: TRBV28
DNA: TGTGCCAGCACCACTATTGATCGTCAGCCCCAGCATTTT
CDR3: CASTTIDRQPQHF

D: NA
J: TRBJ2-7
length: 15
size: NA
V: TRBV15
DNA: TGTGCCACCAGCAGTTATGGAGGGGACTCCTACGAGCAGTACTTC
CDR3: CATSSYGGDSYEQYF

D: TRBD1
J: TRBJ2-5
length: 18
size: NA
V: TRBV7-2
DNA: TGTGCCAGCAGCTTAGGCCCTACGGGGGACAGGGTGGTAGAGACCCAGTACTTC
CDR3: CASSLGPTGDRVVETQYF

D: NA
J: TRBJ1-2
length: 14
size: NA
V: TRBV27
DNA: TGTGCCAGCAGAGTAGCAGGGAATTTCTATGGCTACACCTTC
CDR3: CASRVAGNFYGYTF

D: NA
J: TRBJ2-3
length: 17
size: NA
V: TRBV27
DNA: TGTGCCAGCAGTCGGACGCTAGCATTGGGCCCAAGAGATACGCAGTATTTT
CDR3: CASSRTLALGPRDTQYF

D: TRBD2
J: TRBJ2-1
length: 16
size: once
V: TRBV9
DNA: TGTGCCAGCAGCCCCAGGTTGGTAGCGGGGACGAATGAGCAGTTCTTC
CDR3: CASSPRLVAGTNEQFF

D: TRBD1
J: TRBJ2-2
length: 15
size: NA
V: TRBV20-1
DNA: TGCAGTGCTAGTAATGGAGGACAGGGTGCCGGGGAGCTGTTTTTT
CDR3: CSASNGGQGAGELFF

D: TRBD1
J: TRBJ2-1
length: 14
size: NA
V: TRBV18
DNA: TGTGCCAGCTCACCTTCACAGGGGAAGGGTGAGCAGTTCTTC
CDR3: CASSPSQGKGEQFF

D: NA
J: TRBJ2-7
length: 15
size: NA
V: TRBV27
DNA: TGTGCCAGCAGGAGAGTGTCGAGCGAGTACTACGAGCAGTACTTC
CDR3: CASRRVSSEYYEQYF

D: TRBD2
J: TRBJ2-3
length: 17
size: once
V: TRBV10-1
DNA: TGCGCCAGCAGTGAAAACCCTCTAGCGGGGGGCACAGATACGCAGTATTTT
CDR3: CASSENPLAGGTDTQYF

D: TRBD2
J: TRBJ2-5
length: 14
size: once
V: TRBV2
DNA: TGTGCCAGCAGCAACGCGGGGGGGCGGGAGACCCAGTACTTC
CDR3: CASSNAGGRETQYF

D: NA
J: TRBJ2-3
length: 13
size: NA
V: TRBV5-1
DNA: TGCGCCAGCAGCTTGGGCAGAACAGATACGCAGTATTTT
CDR3: CASSLGRTDTQYF

D: NA
J: TRBJ1-5
length: 12
size: once
V: TRBV28
DNA: TGTGCCAGCAGGGGGCCTAATCAGCCCCAGCATTTT
CDR3: CASRGPNQPQHF

D: TRBD1
J: TRBJ1-3
length: 15
size: once
V: TRBV19
DNA: TGTGCCAGTAGGGGACAGGGAGACTCTGGAAACACCATATATTTT
CDR3: CASRGQGDSGNTIYF

D: NA
J: TRBJ1-5
length: 15
size: once
V: TRBV30
DNA: TGTGCCTGGAGTATTGGGGCGATCAGCAATCAGCCCCAGCATTTT
CDR3: CAWSIGAISNQPQHF

D: NA
J: TRBJ1-2
length: 15
size: once
V: TRBV5-1
DNA: TGCGCCAGCAGCCCGGGCAGCGGAGTGGGTTATGGCTACACCTTC
CDR3: CASSPGSGVGYGYTF

D: NA
J: TRBJ1-1
length: 13
size: NA
V: TRBV5-5
DNA: TGTGCCAGCAGCTCGAGTGGGAACACTGAAGCTTTCTTT
CDR3: CASSSSGNTEAFF

D: TRBD1
J: TRBJ2-4
length: 16
size: NA
V: TRBV11-2
DNA: TGTGCCAGCAGCCCCTGGTATGGACAGGGGGTAAACATTCAGTACTTC
CDR3: CASSPWYGQGVNIQYF

D: NA
J: TRBJ1-5
length: 15
size: NA
V: TRBV5-4
DNA: TGTGCCAGCAGCTCACAGGGCACGGTCGATCAGCCCCAGCATTTT
CDR3: CASSSQGTVDQPQHF

D: NA
J: TRBJ2-5
length: 12
size: NA
V: TRBV5-1
DNA: TGCGCCAGCAGCTTGGCCGGGGAGACCCAGTACTTC
CDR3: CASSLAGETQYF

D: TRBD1
J: TRBJ2-7
length: 16
size: NA
V: TRBV9
DNA: TGTGCCAGCAGCCCAAGACAGGGAGCAGCATCCTACGAGCAGTACTTC
CDR3: CASSPRQGAASYEQYF

D: TRBD2
J: TRBJ2-1
length: 16
size: NA
V: TRBV2
DNA: TGTGCCAGCAGTCCACCCCCGGGACTAGCGGGGAATGAGCAGTTCTTC
CDR3: CASSPPPGLAGNEQFF

D: NA
J: TRBJ1-1
length: 13
size: NA
V: TRBV18
DNA: TGTGCCAGCTCACCACGGTCAGGGGCTGAAGCTTTCTTT
CDR3: CASSPRSGAEAFF

D: TRBD1
J: TRBJ1-2
length: 16
size: few
V: TRBV5-6
DNA: TGTGCCAGCAGCGGCGGGACAGGGGGCGATGGCTATGGCTACACCTTC
CDR3: CASSGGTGGDGYGYTF

D: NA
J: TRBJ1-2
length: 15
size: NA
V: TRBV2
DNA: TGTGCCAGCAGTACCTTCAAGGGGGTCCCCGCGGGCTACACCTTC
CDR3: CASSTFKGVPAGYTF

D: NA
J: TRBJ2-7
length: 14
size: once
V: TRBV5-1
DNA: TGCGCCAGCAGCTTTTCATTCGGGGACTACGAGCAGTACTTC
CDR3: CASSFSFGDYEQYF

D: TRBD1
J: TRBJ2-2
length: 16
size: NA
V: TRBV27
DNA: TGTGCCAGCAGTTTATCGGGGACAGGGAGTACCGGGGAGCTGTTTTTT
CDR3: CASSLSGTGSTGELFF

D: TRBD2
J: TRBJ2-3
length: 18
size: once
V: TRBV6-4
DNA: TGTGCCAGCAGTGACTCGGCCACTAGCGGGGGAGGCACAGATACGCAGTATTTT
CDR3: CASSDSATSGGGTDTQYF

D: NA
J: TRBJ1-4
length: 12
size: NA
V: TRBV30
DNA: TGTGCCTGGAGCCCAGGTGATGAAAAACTGTTTTTT
CDR3: CAWSPGDEKLFF

D: NA
J: TRBJ1-1
length: 15
size: NA
V: TRBV6-5
DNA: TGTGCCAGCAGTCCCTTTGGGGAGGGGAGAACTGAAGCTTTCTTT
CDR3: CASSPFGEGRTEAFF

D: TRBD2
J: TRBJ2-1
length: 16
size: NA
V: TRBV9
DNA: TGTGCCAGCAGCGTAGGGACTAGCGGGGGTCTCAATGAGCAGTTCTTC
CDR3: CASSVGTSGGLNEQFF

D: TRBD1
J: TRBJ1-2
length: 16
size: NA
V: TRBV10-3
DNA: TGTGCCATCAGTCGGGACAGCCAACAAACTAACTATGGCTACACCTTC
CDR3: CAISRDSQQTNYGYTF

D: NA
J: TRBJ2-7
length: 15
size: NA
V: TRBV5-1
DNA: TGCGCCAGCAGCTTGGCAGCAGGGTCTTTCGACGAGCAGTACTTC
CDR3: CASSLAAGSFDEQYF

D: NA
J: TRBJ1-2
length: 15
size: NA
V: TRBV12-5
DNA: TGTGCTAGTGGTTTGTGGGACACAACTAACTATGGCTACACCTTC
CDR3: CASGLWDTTNYGYTF

D: NA
J: TRBJ1-4
length: 13
size: NA
V: TRBV2
DNA: TGTGCCAGCACAAGGCAGGTGGATGAAAAACTGTTTTTT
CDR3: CASTRQVDEKLFF

D: NA
J: TRBJ2-7
length: 12
size: NA
V: TRBV30
DNA: TGTGCCTTTCGTAAGACAGCCTACGAGCAGTACTTC
CDR3: CAFRKTAYEQYF